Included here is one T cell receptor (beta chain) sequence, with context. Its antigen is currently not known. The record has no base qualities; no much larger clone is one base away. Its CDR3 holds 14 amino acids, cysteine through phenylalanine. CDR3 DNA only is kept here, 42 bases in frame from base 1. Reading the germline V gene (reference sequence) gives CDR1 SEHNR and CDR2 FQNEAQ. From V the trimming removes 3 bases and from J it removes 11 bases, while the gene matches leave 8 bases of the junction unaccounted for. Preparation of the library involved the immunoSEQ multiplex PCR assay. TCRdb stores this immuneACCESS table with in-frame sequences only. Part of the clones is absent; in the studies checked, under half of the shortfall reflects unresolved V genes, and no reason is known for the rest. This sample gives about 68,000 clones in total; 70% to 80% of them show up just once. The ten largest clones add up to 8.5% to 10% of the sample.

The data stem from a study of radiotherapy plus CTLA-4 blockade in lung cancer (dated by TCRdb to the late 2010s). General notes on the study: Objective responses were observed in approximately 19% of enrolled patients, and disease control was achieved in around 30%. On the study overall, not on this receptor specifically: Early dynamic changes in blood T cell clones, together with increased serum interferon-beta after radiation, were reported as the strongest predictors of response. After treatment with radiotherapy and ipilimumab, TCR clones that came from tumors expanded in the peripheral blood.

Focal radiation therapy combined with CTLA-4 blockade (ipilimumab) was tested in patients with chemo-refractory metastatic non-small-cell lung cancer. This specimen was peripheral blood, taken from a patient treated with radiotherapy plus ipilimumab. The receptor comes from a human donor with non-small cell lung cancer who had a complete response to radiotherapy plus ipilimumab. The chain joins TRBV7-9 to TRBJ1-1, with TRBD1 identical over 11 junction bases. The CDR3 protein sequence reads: CASSFPGQGVRAFF. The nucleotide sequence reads TGTGCCAGCAGCTTTCCGGGACAGGGGGTCAGGGCTTTCTTT.